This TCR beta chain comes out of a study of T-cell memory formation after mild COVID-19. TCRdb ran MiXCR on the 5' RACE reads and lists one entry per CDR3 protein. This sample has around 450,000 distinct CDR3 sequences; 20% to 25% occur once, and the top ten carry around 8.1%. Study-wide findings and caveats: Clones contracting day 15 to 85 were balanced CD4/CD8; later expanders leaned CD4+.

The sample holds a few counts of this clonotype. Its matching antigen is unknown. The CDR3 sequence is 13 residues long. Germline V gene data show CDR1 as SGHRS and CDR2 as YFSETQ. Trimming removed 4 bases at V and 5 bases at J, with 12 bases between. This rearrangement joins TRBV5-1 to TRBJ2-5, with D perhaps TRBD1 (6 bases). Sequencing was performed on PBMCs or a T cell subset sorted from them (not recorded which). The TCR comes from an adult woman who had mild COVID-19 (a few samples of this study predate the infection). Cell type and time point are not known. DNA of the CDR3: TGCGCCAGCAGCGTCCGGACAGACGAGACCCAGTACTTC. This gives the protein CASSVRTDETQYF. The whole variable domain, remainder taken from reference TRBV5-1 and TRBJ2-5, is KAGVTQTPRYLIKTRGQQVTLSCSPISGHRSVSWYQQTPGQGLQFLFEYFSETQRNKGNFPGRFSGRQFSNSRSEMNVSTLELGDSALYLCASSVRTDETQYFGPGTRLLVL.